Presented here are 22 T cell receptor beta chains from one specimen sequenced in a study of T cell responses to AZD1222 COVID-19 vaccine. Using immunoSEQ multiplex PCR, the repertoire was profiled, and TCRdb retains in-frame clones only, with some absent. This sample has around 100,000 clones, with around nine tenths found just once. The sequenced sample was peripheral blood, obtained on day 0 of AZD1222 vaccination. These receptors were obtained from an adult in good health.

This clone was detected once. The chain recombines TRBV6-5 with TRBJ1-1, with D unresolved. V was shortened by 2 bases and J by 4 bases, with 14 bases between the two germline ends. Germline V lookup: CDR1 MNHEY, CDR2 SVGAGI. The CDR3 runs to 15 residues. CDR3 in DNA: TGTGCCAGCAGTTACCGTCCGGCCGAGAGCACTGAAGCTTTCTTT. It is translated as CASSYRPAESTEAFF.

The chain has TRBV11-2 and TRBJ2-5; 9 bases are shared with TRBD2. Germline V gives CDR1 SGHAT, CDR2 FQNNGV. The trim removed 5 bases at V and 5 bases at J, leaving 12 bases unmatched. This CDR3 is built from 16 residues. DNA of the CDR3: TGTGCCAGCAGCCAGGGGATGATAGCGGGGGTGGAGACCCAGTACTTC. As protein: CASSQGMIAGVETQYF.

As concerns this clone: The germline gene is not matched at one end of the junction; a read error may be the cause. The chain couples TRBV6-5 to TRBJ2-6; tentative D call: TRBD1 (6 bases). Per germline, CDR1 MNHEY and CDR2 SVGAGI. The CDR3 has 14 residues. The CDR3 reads CAGSTGIGANVLTF. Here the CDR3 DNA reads TGTGCCGGCAGCACAGGGATCGGGGCCAACGTCCTGACTTTC.

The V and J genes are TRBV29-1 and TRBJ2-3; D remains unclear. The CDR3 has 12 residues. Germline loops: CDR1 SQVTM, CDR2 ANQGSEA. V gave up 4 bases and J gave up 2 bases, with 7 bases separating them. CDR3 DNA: TGCAGCGTTGGGTCTAACACAGATACGCAGTATTTT. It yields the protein CSVGSNTDTQYF.

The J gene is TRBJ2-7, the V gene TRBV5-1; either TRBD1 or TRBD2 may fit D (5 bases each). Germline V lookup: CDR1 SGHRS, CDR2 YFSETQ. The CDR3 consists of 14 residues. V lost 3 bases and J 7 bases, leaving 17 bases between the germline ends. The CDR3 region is CASSWGRLAGEQYF. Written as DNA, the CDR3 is TGCGCCAGCAGCTGGGGACGGCTCGCCGGAGAGCAGTACTTC.

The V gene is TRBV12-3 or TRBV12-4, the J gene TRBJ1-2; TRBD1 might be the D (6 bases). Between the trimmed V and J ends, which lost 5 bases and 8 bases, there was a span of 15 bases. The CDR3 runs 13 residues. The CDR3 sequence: CASSTITGRGYTF. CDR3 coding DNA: TGTGCCAGCAGTACTATTACAGGGCGGGGCTACACCTTC.

The DNA for the CDR3 is TGTGCCAGCAGTGAAGGGGGAGAAAAACTGTTTTTT. It codes for CASSEGGEKLFF. The rearrangement joins TRBV2 to TRBJ1-4; D gene ambiguous. The germline CDR1 and CDR2 sequences are SNHLY and FYNNEI. Trimming removed 1 base from V and 8 bases from J, with 5 bases in between. The length of the CDR3 is 12 residues.

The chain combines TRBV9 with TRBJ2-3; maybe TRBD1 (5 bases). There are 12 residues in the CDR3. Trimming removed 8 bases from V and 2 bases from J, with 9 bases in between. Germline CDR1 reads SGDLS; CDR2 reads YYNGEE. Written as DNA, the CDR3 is TGTGCCAGTCTCAGGGACACAGATACGCAGTATTTT. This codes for CASLRDTDTQYF.

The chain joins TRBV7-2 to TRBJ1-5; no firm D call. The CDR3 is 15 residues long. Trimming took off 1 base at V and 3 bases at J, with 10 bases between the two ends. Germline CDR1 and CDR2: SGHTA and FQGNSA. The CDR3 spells CASSLDGGYNQPQHF. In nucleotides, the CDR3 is TGTGCCAGCAGCTTAGACGGAGGGTACAATCAGCCCCAGCATTTT. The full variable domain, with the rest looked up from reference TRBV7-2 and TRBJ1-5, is GAGVSQSPSNKVTEKGKDVELRCDPISGHTALYWYRQSLGQGLEFLIYFQGNSAPDKSGLPSDRFSAERTGGSVSTLTIQRTQQEDSAVYLCASSLDGGYNQPQHFGDGTRLSIL.

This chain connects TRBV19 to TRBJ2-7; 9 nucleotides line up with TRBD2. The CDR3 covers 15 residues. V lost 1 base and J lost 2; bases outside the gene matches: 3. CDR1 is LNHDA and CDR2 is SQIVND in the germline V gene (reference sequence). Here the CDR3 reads CASSIGLAGTYEQYF. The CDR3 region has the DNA TGTGCCAGTAGTATAGGGCTAGCGGGGACCTACGAGCAGTACTTC.

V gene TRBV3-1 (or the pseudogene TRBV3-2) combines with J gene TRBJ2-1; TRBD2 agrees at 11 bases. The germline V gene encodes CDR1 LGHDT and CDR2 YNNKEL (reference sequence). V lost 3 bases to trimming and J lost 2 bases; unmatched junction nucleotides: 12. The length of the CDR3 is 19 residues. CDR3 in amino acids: CASSHPRGLAGGPYNEQFF. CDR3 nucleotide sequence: TGTGCCAGCAGCCATCCCAGGGGGCTAGCGGGGGGCCCCTACAATGAGCAGTTCTTC.

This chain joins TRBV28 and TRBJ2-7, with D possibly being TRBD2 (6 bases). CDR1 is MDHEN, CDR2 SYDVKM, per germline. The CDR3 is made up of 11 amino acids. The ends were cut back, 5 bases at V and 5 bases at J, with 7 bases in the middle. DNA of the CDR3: TGTGCCAGCAGTCTAGCGAACGAGCAGTACTTC. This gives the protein CASSLANEQYF.

Written as DNA, the CDR3 is TGTGCCAGCAGCTTCTTGACAGGGGGTGGGACTGAAGCTTTCTTT. Amino acid sequence: CASSFLTGGGTEAFF. The chain employs TRBV7-9 and TRBJ1-1; TRBD1 matches at 9 bases. Germline V gives CDR1 SEHNR, CDR2 FQNEAQ (reference sequence). CDR3 size: 15 residues. Germline trimming cut 3 bases from V and 5 bases from J; bases unmatched to any gene: 7.

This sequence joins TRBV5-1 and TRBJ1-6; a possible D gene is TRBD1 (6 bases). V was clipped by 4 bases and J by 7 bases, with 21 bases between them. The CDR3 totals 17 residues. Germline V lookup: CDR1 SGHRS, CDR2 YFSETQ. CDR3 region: CASSTGSSGQRNSPLHF. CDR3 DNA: TGCGCCAGCAGCACGGGATCGTCGGGACAACGGAATTCACCCCTCCACTTT.

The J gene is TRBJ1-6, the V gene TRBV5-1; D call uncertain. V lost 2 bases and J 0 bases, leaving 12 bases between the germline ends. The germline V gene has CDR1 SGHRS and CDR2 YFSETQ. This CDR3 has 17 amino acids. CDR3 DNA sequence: TGCGCCAGCAGCTTAAGACTCGCTAGCTCCTATAATTCACCCCTCCACTTT. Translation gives CASSLRLASSYNSPLHF. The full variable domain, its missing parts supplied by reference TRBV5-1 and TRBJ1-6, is KAGVTQTPRYLIKTRGQQVTLSCSPISGHRSVSWYQQTPGQGLQFLFEYFSETQRNKGNFPGRFSGRQFSNSRSEMNVSTLELGDSALYLCASSLRLASSYNSPLHFGNGTRLTVT.

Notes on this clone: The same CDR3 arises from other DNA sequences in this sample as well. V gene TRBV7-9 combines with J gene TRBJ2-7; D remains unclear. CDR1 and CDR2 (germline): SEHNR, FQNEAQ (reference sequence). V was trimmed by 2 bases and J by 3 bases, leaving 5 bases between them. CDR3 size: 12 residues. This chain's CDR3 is CASSLTGYEQYF. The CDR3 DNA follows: TGTGCCAGCAGCTTAACGGGCTACGAGCAGTACTTC.

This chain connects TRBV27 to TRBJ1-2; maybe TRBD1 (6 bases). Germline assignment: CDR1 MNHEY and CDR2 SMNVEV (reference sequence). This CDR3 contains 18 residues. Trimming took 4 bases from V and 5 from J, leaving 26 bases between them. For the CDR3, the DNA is TGTGCCAGCAGTTCGATAAGGGGGGCGGGGGCTCGTTCTTATGGCTACACCTTC. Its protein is CASSSIRGAGARSYGYTF.

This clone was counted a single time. CDR3 bases: TGTGCCAGCAGCCTTGGTGCAGTCACTGAAGCTTTCTTT. This codes for CASSLGAVTEAFF. The rearrangement joins TRBV7-2 to TRBJ1-1; D not resolved. The CDR3 has 13 residues. The V end lost 5 bases, the J end lost 4 bases, and 11 bases lay between the germline ends. Germline V gene lookup returns CDR1 SGHTA and CDR2 FQGNSA.

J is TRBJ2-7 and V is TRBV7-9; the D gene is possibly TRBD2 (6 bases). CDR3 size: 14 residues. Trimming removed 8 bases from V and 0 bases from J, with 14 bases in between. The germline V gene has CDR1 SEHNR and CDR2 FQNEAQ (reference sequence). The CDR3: CASVPGTDSYEQYF. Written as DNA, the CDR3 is TGTGCCAGCGTCCCTGGGACTGACTCCTACGAGCAGTACTTC.

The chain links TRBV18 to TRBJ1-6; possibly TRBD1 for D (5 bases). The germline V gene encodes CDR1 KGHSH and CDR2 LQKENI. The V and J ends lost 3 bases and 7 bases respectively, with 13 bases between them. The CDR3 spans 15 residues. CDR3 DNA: TGTGCCAGCTCACCGGTGGGGGGAATGAATTCACCCCTCCACTTT. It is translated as CASSPVGGMNSPLHF.

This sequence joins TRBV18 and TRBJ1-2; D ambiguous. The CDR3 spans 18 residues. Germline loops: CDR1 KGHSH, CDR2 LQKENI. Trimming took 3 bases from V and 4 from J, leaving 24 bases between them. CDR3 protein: CASSPRQIDGTSPYGYTF. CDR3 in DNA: TGTGCCAGCTCACCCCGCCAGATTGACGGAACCTCACCCTATGGCTACACCTTC. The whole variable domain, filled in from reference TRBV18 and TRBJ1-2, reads NAGVMQNPRHLVRRRGQEARLRCSPMKGHSHVYWYRQLPEEGLKFMVYLQKENIIDESGMPKERFSAEFPKEGPSILRIQQVVRGDSAAYFCASSPRQIDGTSPYGYTFGSGTRLTVV.

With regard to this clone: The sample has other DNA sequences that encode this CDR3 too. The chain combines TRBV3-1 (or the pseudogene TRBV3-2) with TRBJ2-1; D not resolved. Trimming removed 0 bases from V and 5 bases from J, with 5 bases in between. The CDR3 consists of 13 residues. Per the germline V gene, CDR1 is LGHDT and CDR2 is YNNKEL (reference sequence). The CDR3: CASSQDRDNEQFF. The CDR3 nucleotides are TGTGCCAGCAGCCAAGATAGGGACAATGAGCAGTTCTTC.